This T cell receptor beta chain comes out of a study of T-cell memory formation after mild COVID-19. Study conclusions and caveats: Whereas later expanders leaned CD4+, clones contracting day 15 to 85 showed a balanced CD4/CD8 makeup. Researchers report contracting CD4+ clones mostly in CM and EM, with CD8+ clones in EMRA.

This clonotype occurred a few times. The antigen is unknown. Losses at the gene ends were 5 bases for V and 4 bases for J; bases not matched to a gene: 9. There are 16 residues in the CDR3. Each CDR3 protein is one row after TCRdb ran MiXCR on the 5' RACE reads. The sample consists of 500,000 to 600,000 distinct CDR3 sequences, more than 15% of them appearing once. The sample taken for sequencing was PBMCs or a T cell subset sorted from them (not recorded which). V and J are TRBV12-3 or TRBV12-4 and TRBJ2-2; 8 bases align to TRBD2. The TCR sequence derives from an adult woman who had mild COVID-19 (a few samples of this study predate the infection). Cell type and time point are not known. The CDR3 spells CASSPSGGKGTGELFF. The CDR3 DNA follows: TGTGCCAGCAGTCCCTCGGGAGGGAAGGGCACCGGGGAGCTGTTTTTT.